The 27 T cell receptor beta chains below come from one sample, sequenced in a study of cytomegalovirus exposure and HLA in healthy donors. Researchers ran the PCR with 60 Vbeta and 13 Jbeta primers. Here immunoSEQ multiplex PCR was the method, and the copy in TCRdb shows in-frame clones only, minus some. The table has around 170,000 clones, 75% to 90% seen once. Sequencing input: PBMCs. The receptors here all came from a woman aged 18-35 years in good health and CMV-seronegative.

The DNA for the CDR3 is TGTGCCAGCAGTGAAGGTACTAGCGGGGTTAACAATGAGCAGTTCTTC. Translation: CASSEGTSGVNNEQFF. V is TRBV2 and J is TRBJ2-1; 10 nucleotides agree with TRBD2. Germline trimming cut 1 base from V and 5 bases from J; bases unmatched to any gene: 5. This CDR3 is 16 amino acids long. The V gene's germline CDR1 is SNHLY and CDR2 FYNNEI. Looking up the rest from reference TRBV2 and TRBJ2-1 gives the full variable domain: EPEVTQTPSHQVTQMGQEVILRCVPISNHLYFYWYRQILGQKVEFLVSFYNNEISEKSEIFDDQFSVERPDGSNFTLKIRSTKLEDSAMYFCASSEGTSGVNNEQFFGPGTRLTVL.

The CDR3 loop is CASSSADNYGYTF. CDR3 in DNA: TGTGCCAGCAGTTCAGCGGATAACTATGGCTACACCTTC. This chain uses TRBV28 with TRBJ1-2; D remains unclear. In germline, CDR1 is MDHEN, CDR2 SYDVKM. There are 13 residues in the CDR3. V was pared by 4 bases and J by 1 base, with 7 bases between.

The gene calls are TRBV6-5 and TRBJ2-5, with TRBD2 matching over 11 bases. The CDR3 has 14 amino acids. V gave up 6 bases and J gave up 4 bases; unmatched junction bases: 4. Germline loops: CDR1 MNHEY, CDR2 SVGAGI. The CDR3 region has the DNA TGTGCCAGCAGCCCCCTAGCGGGGGGAGAGACCCAGTACTTC. It encodes CASSPLAGGETQYF.

This chain links TRBV7-7 with TRBJ2-2, with D possibly TRBD1 on 7 matching bases. Trimming cost V 5 bases and J 6 bases, with 10 bases left between them. Germline CDR1 SSHAT, CDR2 FNYEAQ (reference sequence). The CDR3 has 13 residues. The CDR3 here is CASSPRGAGELFF. CDR3 in DNA: TGTGCCAGCAGCCCCAGGGGGGCCGGGGAGCTGTTTTTT.

This chain links TRBV9 with TRBJ2-3; TRBD2 might be the D (6 bases). The CDR3 is made up of 14 amino acids. V was shortened by 3 bases and J by 1 base, with 9 bases between the two germline ends. Germline CDR1 and CDR2: SGDLS and YYNGEE. The CDR3 loop reads CASSAGTRTDTQYF. DNA for the CDR3: TGTGCCAGCAGCGCGGGGACTCGCACAGATACGCAGTATTTT.

The V call is TRBV6-5, the J call TRBJ1-6, with TRBD1 as a possible D gene (5 bases). The CDR3 length is 14 residues. V was shortened by 5 bases and J by 6 bases, with 11 bases between the two germline ends. CDR1 MNHEY and CDR2 SVGAGI come from the germline V gene. The CDR3, as DNA: TGTGCCAGCAGTCCCGTGGGGGGTAATTCACCCCTCCACTTT. Amino acid sequence: CASSPVGGNSPLHF.

The rearrangement links TRBV5-1 to TRBJ1-1; D unclear. V lost 1 base and J 7 bases, leaving 11 bases between the germline ends. CDR1 and CDR2 (germline): SGHRS, YFSETQ. CDR3 length equals 13 residues. The CDR3 protein is CASSLSSLLEAFF. CDR3 nucleotides: TGCGCCAGCAGCTTGTCGTCGCTACTTGAAGCTTTCTTT.

V gene TRBV27 combines with J gene TRBJ2-7; 8 nucleotides match TRBD1. CDR3 size: 15 residues. J was trimmed by 2 bases and V by 2 bases; bases with no gene match: 5. Germline V gives CDR1 MNHEY, CDR2 SMNVEV (reference sequence). CDR3 in amino acids: CASSLIGTGTYEQYF. The CDR3 DNA is TGTGCCAGCAGTTTAATCGGGACAGGTACCTACGAGCAGTACTTC.

This chain joins TRBV19 and TRBJ2-1; D gene ambiguous. Germline V CDR1 and CDR2: LNHDA, SQIVND (reference sequence). V shed 3 bases and J shed 6 bases, with 12 bases lying between them. CDR3 length equals 14 residues. CDR3 sequence: CASSIAGYGNEQFF. As DNA, the CDR3 is TGTGCCAGTAGTATCGCAGGATATGGCAATGAGCAGTTCTTC.

The sample holds one count of this clone. The J gene is TRBJ2-5, the V gene TRBV7-9, with D unclear. V dropped 4 bases and J dropped 6 bases, with 15 bases sitting between them. The CDR3 has 14 residues. Looked up from germline, CDR1 is SEHNR and CDR2 is FQNEAQ (reference sequence). CDR3 residues: CASSSEAVVKTQYF. The CDR3 DNA is TGTGCCAGCAGCTCCGAGGCGGTGGTTAAGACCCAGTACTTC.

This chain links TRBV7-6 with TRBJ2-1, with D possibly being TRBD1 (7 bases). The CDR3 has 16 residues. Germline V CDR1 and CDR2: SGHVS, FNYEAQ. Between the trimmed V and J ends, which lost 4 bases and 8 bases, there was a span of 21 bases. The CDR3 bases are TGTGCCAGCAGCTCCCAGGGGGGCTCCCCTCCGGATGAGCAGTTCTTC. Its translation is CASSSQGGSPPDEQFF. Using reference TRBV7-6 and TRBJ2-1 for the parts outside the CDR3, the full variable domain is GAGVSQSPRYKVTKRGQDVALRCDPISGHVSLYWYRQALGQGPEFLTYFNYEAQQDKSGLPNDRFSAERPEGSISTLTIQRTEQRDSAMYRCASSSQGGSPPDEQFFGPGTRLTVL.

This chain links TRBV19 with TRBJ2-7; 9 nucleotides agree with TRBD1. Germline-derived CDR1 and CDR2 are LNHDA and SQIVND (reference sequence). V dropped 3 bases and J dropped 3; count of bases not matched to a gene: 6. This CDR3 contains 15 residues. In DNA form, the CDR3 reads TGTGCCAGTAGTATCACCGGGACAGGGAACTACGAGCAGTACTTC. Translated: CASSITGTGNYEQYF.

This clone was seen only once. The chain has TRBV7-9 and TRBJ2-1; 8 bases are a match to TRBD1. The germline V gene encodes CDR1 SEHNR and CDR2 FQNEAQ (reference sequence). This CDR3 has 15 residues. With V trimmed by 4 bases and J by 0 bases, 2 bases remained unmatched. CDR3: CASSSGGGSYNEQFF. The CDR3 DNA is TGTGCCAGCAGCTCAGGGGGCGGCTCCTACAATGAGCAGTTCTTC.

The genes are TRBV2 and TRBJ2-2; possibly TRBD2 for D (6 bases). Germline CDR1 is SNHLY and CDR2 is FYNNEI. CDR3 length: 14 residues. Trimming shortened V by 10 bases and J by 5 bases, and 17 bases separated the two germline ends. The CDR3 bases are TGTGCCATCGGGAGCGGGTTGGTTACCGGGGAGCTGTTTTTT. As protein: CAIGSGLVTGELFF.

The chain is built from TRBV27 and TRBJ2-3; 8 bases match TRBD2. Per germline, CDR1 MNHEY and CDR2 SMNVEV (reference sequence). This CDR3 is built from 18 residues. Unmatched junction bases numbered 12, after V lost 2 bases and J lost 2 bases. The CDR3 region has the DNA TGTGCCAGCAGTTTACGCGGGAGGTCCATAACCTTCACAGATACGCAGTATTTT. Protein: CASSLRGRSITFTDTQYF.

The chain couples TRBV7-3 to TRBJ2-1; 9 bases fit TRBD2. In germline, CDR1 is SGHTA, CDR2 FQGTGA. The ends lost 6 bases at V and 4 bases at J; junction bases unmatched: 10. The CDR3 has 16 amino acids. The chain's CDR3 is CASSPRTGLAYNEQFF. The CDR3 DNA follows: TGTGCCAGCAGTCCAAGGACAGGACTAGCGTACAATGAGCAGTTCTTC.

The rearrangement joins TRBV6-6 to TRBJ1-5; 8 positions match TRBD1. The germline gives CDR1 MNHNY, CDR2 SVGAGI (reference sequence). Trimming cost V 7 bases and J 0 bases; bases outside gene matches: 8. The CDR3 spans 16 residues. The CDR3 spells CASTPGQGYSNQPQHF. The CDR3 coding sequence is TGTGCCAGCACCCCCGGACAGGGCTATAGCAATCAGCCCCAGCATTTT.

The genes are TRBV6-1 and TRBJ2-1; 12 bases fit TRBD2. The CDR3 runs to 17 residues. V gave up 4 bases and J gave up 5 bases; unmatched junction bases: 9. Germline V gene data show CDR1 as MNHNS and CDR2 as SASEGT. In nucleotides, the CDR3 is TGTGCCAGCAGTGGGTTGCTGACTAGCGGGAGAGACAATGAGCAGTTCTTC. Translating it yields CASSGLLTSGRDNEQFF.

This chain joins TRBV5-1 and TRBJ1-2; weak D call: TRBD1 (6 bases). The V end was cut by 4 bases, the J end by 2 bases, with 9 bases between. This CDR3 is 13 amino acids long. The germline gives CDR1 SGHRS, CDR2 YFSETQ. CDR3 amino acids: CASSGRGNYGYTF. DNA of the CDR3: TGCGCCAGCAGCGGCAGGGGAAACTATGGCTACACCTTC.

The CDR3 is CASSIAGPGYGYTF. CDR3 DNA: TGTGCCAGTAGTATCGCAGGGCCTGGCTATGGCTACACCTTC. The V gene is TRBV19, the J gene TRBJ1-2; D perhaps matches TRBD1 (5 bases). The V and J ends lost 3 bases and 4 bases respectively, with 12 bases between them. CDR1 and CDR2 from the germline V gene are LNHDA and SQIVND (reference sequence). The CDR3 is made up of 14 amino acids.

The rearrangement links TRBV4-2 to TRBJ2-3; 7 bases match TRBD2. Trimming cost V 3 bases and J 5 bases; bases outside gene matches: 14. The germline gives CDR1 LGHNA, CDR2 YNFKEQ. The CDR3 contains 17 residues. CDR3 sequence: CASSHPSGAPFLDTQYF. DNA for the CDR3: TGTGCCAGCAGCCACCCCAGCGGGGCGCCCTTTCTAGATACGCAGTATTTT.

The chain recombines TRBV4-2 with TRBJ2-3, with 12 positions matching TRBD2. CDR1 is LGHNA, CDR2 YNFKEQ, per germline. The CDR3 contains 17 residues. The trim removed 5 bases at V and 3 bases at J, leaving 9 bases unmatched. The CDR3 loop is CASSSRFTSGGTDTQYF. The CDR3 DNA follows: TGTGCCAGCAGCTCGCGGTTCACTAGCGGGGGGACAGATACGCAGTATTTT.

The CDR3 DNA reads TGTGCCACCAGCAGAGATCCCGGACAGGGTTCTGAAGCTTTCTTT. Translating gives CATSRDPGQGSEAFF. The V call is TRBV15, the J call TRBJ1-1; TRBD1 matches at 8 bases. The trim removed 0 bases at V and 6 bases at J, leaving 6 bases unmatched. Germline loops: CDR1 LNHNV, CDR2 YYDKDF (reference sequence). CDR3 size: 15 residues. Based on the CDR3 plus reference TRBV15 and TRBJ1-1, the full variable domain is DAMVIQNPRYQVTQFGKPVTLSCSQTLNHNVMYWYQQKSSQAPKLLFHYYDKDFNNEADTPDNFQSRRPNTSFCFLDIRSPGLGDTAMYLCATSRDPGQGSEAFFGQGTRLTVV.

V is TRBV5-1 and J is TRBJ2-2, with a weak D call TRBD1 (5 bases). This CDR3 has 15 amino acids. V lost 3 bases, J lost 6 bases, and 15 bases lay in between. The germline gives CDR1 SGHRS, CDR2 YFSETQ. For the CDR3, the DNA is TGCGCCAGCAGCTGGACACTCACGACCGCCGGGGAGCTGTTTTTT. Translating it yields CASSWTLTTAGELFF.

This chain uses TRBV5-8 with TRBJ2-7; 12 bases agree with TRBD1. After removal of 4 bases from V and 2 bases from J, the junction contained 7 bases not matched to a gene. The germline gives CDR1 SGHTS, CDR2 YDEGEE. This CDR3 comprises 16 residues. The CDR3 region is CASSEGQGADAYEQYF. The CDR3 nucleotides read TGTGCCAGCAGCGAGGGACAGGGGGCGGACGCCTACGAGCAGTACTTC.

V gene TRBV2 combines with J gene TRBJ2-1; D possibly corresponds to TRBD2 (5 bases). Germline-derived CDR1 and CDR2 are SNHLY and FYNNEI. This CDR3 has 16 residues. V lost 8 bases, J lost 1 base, and 18 bases lay in between. The CDR3 sequence: CASRKGDLASYNEQFF. CDR3 sequence (DNA): TGTGCCAGCCGAAAGGGTGACTTAGCGTCCTACAATGAGCAGTTCTTC.

The DNA of the CDR3 is TGCGCCAGCAGAAGGACAGGGGGGAACACCGGGGAGCTGTTTTTT. Its protein product is CASRRTGGNTGELFF. This chain joins TRBV5-1 and TRBJ2-2; 10 bases match TRBD1. J gave up 1 base and V 5 bases, and 2 bases lay outside the gene matches. This CDR3 comprises 15 residues. Germline V lookup: CDR1 SGHRS, CDR2 YFSETQ.